Below are 8 T cell receptor beta chains sequenced from a single sample in a study of blood T cells in healthy people across ages. It was with a sample-barcoded 5' primer and a J-beta primer mix that a second PCR of roughly 7 to 12 cycles was run. TCRdb reprocessed the 5' RACE reads with MiXCR, giving one entry per CDR3 protein. The repertoire holds about 720,000 distinct CDR3 sequences, about 24% seen once, with about 22% in the top ten. Sequencing was carried out using blood. The receptor set was obtained from a man between 65 and 85 years old in good health.

The chain employs TRBV27 and TRBJ1-5, with a possible D match to TRBD1 (6 bases). CDR1 MNHEY and CDR2 SMNVEV come from the germline V gene (reference sequence). This CDR3 has 14 residues. V was shortened by 6 bases and J by 4 bases, with 13 bases between the two germline ends. The CDR3 sequence is CASRPNRENQPQHF. CDR3 coding DNA: TGTGCCAGCAGACCGAACAGGGAGAATCAGCCCCAGCATTTT.

The sample holds a few counts of this clonotype. The rearrangement joins TRBV6-5 to TRBJ1-3; unclear D gene. Trimming pared 5 bases from V and 0 bases from J, leaving 11 bases between. Germline V gives CDR1 MNHEY, CDR2 SVGAGI. This CDR3 spans 15 amino acids. This CDR3 is CASSRAGLSGNTIYF. Written as DNA, the CDR3 is TGTGCCAGCAGTAGAGCAGGTCTCTCTGGAAACACCATATATTTT.

V gene TRBV9 combines with J gene TRBJ2-3; D unresolved. V lost 0 bases to trimming and J lost 0 bases, with 11 bases between them. The length of the CDR3 is 16 residues. The V gene's germline CDR1 is SGDLS and CDR2 YYNGEE. The CDR3 bases are TGTGCCAGCAGCGTAGGGTGGGGATCTAGCACAGATACGCAGTATTTT. This encodes CASSVGWGSSTDTQYF. Drawing the rest from reference TRBV9 and TRBJ2-3, the complete variable domain is DSGVTQTPKHLITATGQRVTLRCSPRSGDLSVYWYQQSLDQGLQFLIQYYNGEERAKGNILERFSAQQFPDLHSELNLSSLELGDSALYFCASSVGWGSSTDTQYFGPGTRLTVL.

CDR3 protein: CASSRGTGVLTDTQYF. The CDR3 nucleotides read TGTGCCAGCAGTCGGGGGACAGGGGTTTTAACAGATACGCAGTATTTT. The V call is TRBV12-3 or TRBV12-4, the J call TRBJ2-3, with TRBD1 matching over 10 bases. Trimming cost V 5 bases and J 3 bases; bases outside gene matches: 8. CDR3 length: 16 residues.

This clonotype was picked up a small number of times. This chain links TRBV5-1 with TRBJ2-4; maybe TRBD2 (5 bases). Trimming removed 4 bases at V and 2 bases at J, with 19 bases between. The CDR3 consists of 17 residues. Germline V CDR1 and CDR2: SGHRS, YFSETQ. Here the CDR3 DNA reads TGCGCCAGCAGCAACTCCTCCGGGAAGCTAACCAAAAACATTCAGTACTTC. The encoded protein is CASSNSSGKLTKNIQYF.

The rearrangement links TRBV5-1 to TRBJ2-7; maybe TRBD1 (6 bases). From germline, CDR1 is SGHRS and CDR2 YFSETQ. The CDR3 is made up of 16 amino acids. Between the trimmed V and J ends, which lost 1 base and 1 base, there was a span of 15 bases. The CDR3 DNA reads TGCGCCAGCAGCTTGTTTGGGGGCTTGGTGTCCTACGAGCAGTACTTC. It codes for CASSLFGGLVSYEQYF.

This clonotype was detected only once. Sequence at one end of the junction differs from germline and may be a read error. The J gene is TRBJ1-2, the V gene TRBV3-1, with unresolved D. The CDR3 spans 14 residues. Germline lookup yields CDR1 LGHDT and CDR2 YNNKEL (reference sequence). DNA for the CDR3: TGTGTCAGCAGCCAAGATCTAGGTACCTATGGCTACACCTTC. Translation gives CVSSQDLGTYGYTF.

The sample holds a few counts of this clonotype. V is TRBV29-1 and J is TRBJ2-5; D uncertain. V lost 6 bases and J lost 5, with 10 bases in between. This CDR3 region has 11 residues. The germline V gene encodes CDR1 SQVTM and CDR2 ANQGSEA. CDR3 sequence (DNA): TGCAGCGTGAAACCGACCGAGACCCAGTACTTC. Translating gives CSVKPTETQYF.